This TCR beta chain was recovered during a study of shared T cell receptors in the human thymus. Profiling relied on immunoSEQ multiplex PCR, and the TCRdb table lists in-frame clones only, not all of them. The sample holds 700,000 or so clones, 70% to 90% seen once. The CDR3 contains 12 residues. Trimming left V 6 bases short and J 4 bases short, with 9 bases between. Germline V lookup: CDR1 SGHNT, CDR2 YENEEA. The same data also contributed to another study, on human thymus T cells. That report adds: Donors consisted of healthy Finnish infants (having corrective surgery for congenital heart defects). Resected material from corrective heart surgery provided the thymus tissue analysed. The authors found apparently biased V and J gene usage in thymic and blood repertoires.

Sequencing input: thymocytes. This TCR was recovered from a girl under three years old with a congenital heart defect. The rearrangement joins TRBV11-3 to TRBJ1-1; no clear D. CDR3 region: CASSASGTEAFF. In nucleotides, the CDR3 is TGTGCCAGCAGTGCATCGGGCACTGAAGCTTTCTTT. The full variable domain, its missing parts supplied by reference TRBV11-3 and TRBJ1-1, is EAGVVQSPRYKIIEKKQPVAFWCNPISGHNTLYWYLQNLGQGPELLIRYENEEAVDDSQLPKDRFSAERLKGVDSTLKIQPAELGDSAVYLCASSASGTEAFFGQGTRLTVV.